This T cell receptor (beta chain) was identified during a study of cytomegalovirus exposure and HLA in healthy donors. Germline V gene lookup returns CDR1 LNHDA and CDR2 SQIVND (reference sequence). The CDR3 has 14 amino acids. Trimming removed 1 base from V and 8 bases from J, with 12 bases in between. TCRdb keeps only in-frame clones here, not all; method: immunoSEQ multiplex PCR. The sample has fewer than 350,000 clones; roughly 90% are singletons. The clonotype comes from a woman aged 18-29 years in good health and CMV-seronegative. The chain recombines TRBV19 with TRBJ2-4, with D tentatively TRBD2 (6 bases). The sequencing input was PBMCs. This CDR3 reads CASSIVGGGDIQYF. The CDR3 coding sequence is TGTGCCAGTAGTATAGTGGGAGGTGGTGACATTCAGTACTTC.